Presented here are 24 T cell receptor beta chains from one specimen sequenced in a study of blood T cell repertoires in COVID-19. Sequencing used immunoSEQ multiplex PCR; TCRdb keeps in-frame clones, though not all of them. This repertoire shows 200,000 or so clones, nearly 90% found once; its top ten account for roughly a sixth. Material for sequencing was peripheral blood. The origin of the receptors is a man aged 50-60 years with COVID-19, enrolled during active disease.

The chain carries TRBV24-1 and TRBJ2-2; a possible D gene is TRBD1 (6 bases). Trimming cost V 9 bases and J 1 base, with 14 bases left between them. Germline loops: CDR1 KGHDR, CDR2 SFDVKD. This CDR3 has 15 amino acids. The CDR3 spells CATARQAMNTGELFF. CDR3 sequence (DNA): TGTGCCACCGCTCGACAGGCTATGAACACCGGGGAGCTGTTTTTT.

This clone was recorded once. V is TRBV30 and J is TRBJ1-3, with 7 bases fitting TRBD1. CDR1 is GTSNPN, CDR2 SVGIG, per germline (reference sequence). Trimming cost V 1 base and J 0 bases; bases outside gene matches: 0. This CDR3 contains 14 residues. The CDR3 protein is CAWSAGGSGNTIYF. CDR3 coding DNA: TGTGCCTGGAGTGCAGGGGGCTCTGGAAACACCATATATTTT.

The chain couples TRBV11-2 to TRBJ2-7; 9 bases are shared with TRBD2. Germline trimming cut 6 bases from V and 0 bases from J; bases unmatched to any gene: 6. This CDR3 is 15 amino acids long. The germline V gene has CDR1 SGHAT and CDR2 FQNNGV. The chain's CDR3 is CASSRSGSPSYEQYF. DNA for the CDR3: TGTGCCAGCAGTCGTAGCGGGAGCCCCTCCTACGAGCAGTACTTC.

CDR3 loop: CASSVDSSPSTGELFF. CDR3 bases: TGTGCCAGCAGCGTAGACAGCTCACCATCTACCGGGGAGCTGTTTTTT. V is TRBV9 and J is TRBJ2-2; D is undetermined. The CDR3 runs to 16 residues. Germline CDR1 reads SGDLS; CDR2 reads YYNGEE. V was shortened by 0 bases and J by 5 bases, with 14 bases between the two germline ends.

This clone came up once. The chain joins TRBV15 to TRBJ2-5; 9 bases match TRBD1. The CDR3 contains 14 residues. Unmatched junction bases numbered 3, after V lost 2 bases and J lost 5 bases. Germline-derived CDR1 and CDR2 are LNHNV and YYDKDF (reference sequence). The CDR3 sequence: CATSRTGGRETQYF. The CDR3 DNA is TGTGCCACCAGCAGAACAGGGGGCCGGGAGACCCAGTACTTC.

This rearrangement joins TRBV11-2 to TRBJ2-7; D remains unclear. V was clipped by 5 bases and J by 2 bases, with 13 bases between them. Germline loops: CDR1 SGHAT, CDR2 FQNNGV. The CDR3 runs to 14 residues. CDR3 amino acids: CASSPRVGAYEQYF. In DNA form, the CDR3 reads TGTGCCAGCAGCCCCCGGGTCGGAGCCTACGAGCAGTACTTC.

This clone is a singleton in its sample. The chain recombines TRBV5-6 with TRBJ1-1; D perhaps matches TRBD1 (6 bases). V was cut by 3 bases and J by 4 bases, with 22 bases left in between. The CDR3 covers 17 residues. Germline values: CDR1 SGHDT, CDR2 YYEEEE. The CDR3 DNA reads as TGTGCCAGCAGCTCGCAAGGGGGGGTCGGTAGTACCACTGAAGCTTTCTTT. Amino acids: CASSSQGGVGSTTEAFF. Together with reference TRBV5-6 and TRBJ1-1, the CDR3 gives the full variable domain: DAGVTQSPTHLIKTRGQQVTLRCSPKSGHDTVSWYQQALGQGPQFIFQYYEEEERQRGNFPDRFSGHQFPNYSSELNVNALLLGDSALYLCASSSQGGVGSTTEAFFGQGTRLTVV.

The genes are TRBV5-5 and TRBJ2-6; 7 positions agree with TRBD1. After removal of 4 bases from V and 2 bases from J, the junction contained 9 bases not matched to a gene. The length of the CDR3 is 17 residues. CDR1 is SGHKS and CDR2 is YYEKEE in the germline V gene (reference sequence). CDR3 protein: CASSESKGATGANVLTF. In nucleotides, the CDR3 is TGTGCCAGCAGCGAAAGTAAGGGGGCAACTGGGGCCAACGTCCTGACTTTC.

The CDR3 region has the DNA TGCAGCGTTGATCTTGGGGGCCGCTACGAGCAGTACTTC. Protein: CSVDLGGRYEQYF. The J gene is TRBJ2-7, the V gene TRBV29-1, with a weak D call TRBD1 (6 bases). In germline, CDR1 is SQVTM, CDR2 ANQGSEA. V shed 3 bases and J shed 3 bases, with 12 bases lying between them. The length of the CDR3 is 13 residues.

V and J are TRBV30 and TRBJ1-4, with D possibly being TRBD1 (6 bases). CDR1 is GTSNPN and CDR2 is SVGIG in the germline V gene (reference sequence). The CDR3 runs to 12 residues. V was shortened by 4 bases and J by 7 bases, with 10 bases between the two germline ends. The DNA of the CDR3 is TGTGCCTGGACGGGACAAGGTGAAAAACTGTTTTTT. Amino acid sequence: CAWTGQGEKLFF.

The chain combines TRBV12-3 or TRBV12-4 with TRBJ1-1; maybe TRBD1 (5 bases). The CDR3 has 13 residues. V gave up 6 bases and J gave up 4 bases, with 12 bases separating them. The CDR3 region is CASSPQGITEAFF. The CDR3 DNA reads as TGTGCCAGCAGCCCTCAGGGTATCACTGAAGCTTTCTTT.

The CDR3 DNA reads as TGCAGCGTACAGGGGCCGCTACAGAACACTGAAGCTTTCTTT. Translation: CSVQGPLQNTEAFF. This chain links TRBV29-1 with TRBJ1-1, with TRBD1 matching over 7 bases. The CDR3 has 14 amino acids. V was clipped by 6 bases and J by 1 base; unmatched bases: 8. Germline CDR1 SQVTM, CDR2 ANQGSEA.

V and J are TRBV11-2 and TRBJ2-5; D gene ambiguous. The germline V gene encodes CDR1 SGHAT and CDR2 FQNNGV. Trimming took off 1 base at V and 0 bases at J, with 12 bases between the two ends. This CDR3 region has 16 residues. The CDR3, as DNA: TGTGCCAGCAGCTTAGTGAACGGGTTGTACCAAGAGACCCAGTACTTC. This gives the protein CASSLVNGLYQETQYF.

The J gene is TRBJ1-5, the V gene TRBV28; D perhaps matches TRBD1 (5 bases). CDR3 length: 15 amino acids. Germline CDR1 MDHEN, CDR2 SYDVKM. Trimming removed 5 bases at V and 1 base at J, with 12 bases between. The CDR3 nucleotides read TGTGCCAGCAGTCCCGACAGTGCCAGCAATCAGCCCCAGCATTTT. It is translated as CASSPDSASNQPQHF. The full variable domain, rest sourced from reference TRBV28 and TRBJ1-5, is DVKVTQSSRYLVKRTGEKVFLECVQDMDHENMFWYRQDPGLGLRLIYFSYDVKMKEKGDIPEGYSVSREKKERFSLILESASTNQTSMYLCASSPDSASNQPQHFGDGTRLSIL.

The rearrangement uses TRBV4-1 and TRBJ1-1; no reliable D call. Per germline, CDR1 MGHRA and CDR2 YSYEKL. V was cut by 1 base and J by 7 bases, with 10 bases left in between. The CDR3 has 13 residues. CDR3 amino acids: CASSQVSVLEAFF. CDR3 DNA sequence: TGCGCCAGCAGCCAAGTTTCAGTGCTTGAAGCTTTCTTT.

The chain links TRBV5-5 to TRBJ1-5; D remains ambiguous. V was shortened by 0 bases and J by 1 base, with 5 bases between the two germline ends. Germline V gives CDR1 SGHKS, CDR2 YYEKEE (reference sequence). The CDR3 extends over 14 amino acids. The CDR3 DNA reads TGTGCCAGCAGCTTGGTGGGCAGCAATCAGCCCCAGCATTTT. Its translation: CASSLVGSNQPQHF.

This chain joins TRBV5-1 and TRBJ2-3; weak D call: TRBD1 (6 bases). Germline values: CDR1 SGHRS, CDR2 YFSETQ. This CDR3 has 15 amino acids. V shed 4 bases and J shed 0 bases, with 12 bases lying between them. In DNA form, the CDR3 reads TGCGCCAGCAGCCCCCGGACAGATAGCACAGATACGCAGTATTTT. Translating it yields CASSPRTDSTDTQYF.

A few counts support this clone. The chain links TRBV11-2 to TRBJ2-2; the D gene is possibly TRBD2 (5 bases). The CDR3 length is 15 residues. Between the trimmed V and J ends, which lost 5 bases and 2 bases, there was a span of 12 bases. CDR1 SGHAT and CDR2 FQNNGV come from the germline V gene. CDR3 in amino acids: CASSPVSANTGELFF. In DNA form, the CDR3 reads TGTGCCAGCAGCCCGGTTAGCGCAAACACCGGGGAGCTGTTTTTT.

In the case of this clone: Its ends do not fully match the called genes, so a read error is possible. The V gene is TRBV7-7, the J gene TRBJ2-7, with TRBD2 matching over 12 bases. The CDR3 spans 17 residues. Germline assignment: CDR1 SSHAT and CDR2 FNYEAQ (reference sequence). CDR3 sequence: CASSIRTSGDHSYEQYF. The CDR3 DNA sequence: TGTGCTAGCAGCATCCGGACTAGCGGGGACCACTCCTACGAGCAGTACTTC.

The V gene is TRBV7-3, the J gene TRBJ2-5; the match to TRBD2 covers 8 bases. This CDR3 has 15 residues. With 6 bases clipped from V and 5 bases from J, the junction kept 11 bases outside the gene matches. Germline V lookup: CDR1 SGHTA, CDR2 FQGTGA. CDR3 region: CASSPNSGRSETQYF. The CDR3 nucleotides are TGTGCCAGCAGTCCGAACAGCGGGAGATCGGAGACCCAGTACTTC. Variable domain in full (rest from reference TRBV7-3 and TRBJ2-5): GAGVSQTPSNKVTEKGKYVELRCDPISGHTALYWYRQSLGQGPEFLIYFQGTGAADDSGLPNDRFFAVRPEGSVSTLKIQRTERGDSAVYLCASSPNSGRSETQYFGPGTRLLVL.

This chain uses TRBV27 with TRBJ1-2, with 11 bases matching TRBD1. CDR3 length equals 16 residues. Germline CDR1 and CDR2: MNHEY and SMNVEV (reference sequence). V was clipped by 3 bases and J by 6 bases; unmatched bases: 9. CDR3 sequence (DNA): TGTGCCAGCAGTTTGTATTCGGGACAGGGGGTACATGGCTACACCTTC. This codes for CASSLYSGQGVHGYTF.

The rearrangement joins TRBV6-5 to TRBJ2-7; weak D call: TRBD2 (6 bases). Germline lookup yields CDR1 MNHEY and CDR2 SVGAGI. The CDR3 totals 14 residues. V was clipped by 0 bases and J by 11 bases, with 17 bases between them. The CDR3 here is CASSYSGSRGGEYF. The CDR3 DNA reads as TGTGCCAGCAGTTACTCCGGGAGTCGGGGTGGGGAGTACTTC.

CDR3 sequence: CASSHGSGQGNYGYTF. As DNA, the CDR3 is TGTGCCAGCAGCCACGGCTCGGGACAGGGCAACTATGGCTACACCTTC. The rearrangement uses TRBV7-2 and TRBJ1-2; 9 bases map to TRBD1. The germline gives CDR1 SGHTA, CDR2 FQGNSA. J gave up 2 bases and V 5 bases, and 9 bases lay outside the gene matches. The CDR3 consists of 16 residues.

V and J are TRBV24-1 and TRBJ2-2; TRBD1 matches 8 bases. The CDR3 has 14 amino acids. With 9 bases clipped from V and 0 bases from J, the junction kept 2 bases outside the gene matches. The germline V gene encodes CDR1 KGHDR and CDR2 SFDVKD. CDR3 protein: CATGDRTNTGELFF. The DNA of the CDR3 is TGTGCCACCGGGGACAGGACGAACACCGGGGAGCTGTTTTTT.